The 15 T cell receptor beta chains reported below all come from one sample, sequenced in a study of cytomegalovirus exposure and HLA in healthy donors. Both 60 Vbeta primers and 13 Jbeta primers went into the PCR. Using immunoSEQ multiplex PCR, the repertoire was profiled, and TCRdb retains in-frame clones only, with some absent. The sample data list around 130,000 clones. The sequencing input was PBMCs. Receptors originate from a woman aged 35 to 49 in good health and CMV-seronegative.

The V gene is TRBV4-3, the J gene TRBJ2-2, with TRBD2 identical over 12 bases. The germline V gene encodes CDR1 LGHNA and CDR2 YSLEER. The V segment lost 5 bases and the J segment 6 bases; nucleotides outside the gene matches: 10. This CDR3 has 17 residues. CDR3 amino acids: CASSAQLAGGGAGELFF. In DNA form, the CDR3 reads TGCGCCAGCAGCGCCCAGCTAGCGGGGGGGGGAGCCGGGGAGCTGTTTTTT.

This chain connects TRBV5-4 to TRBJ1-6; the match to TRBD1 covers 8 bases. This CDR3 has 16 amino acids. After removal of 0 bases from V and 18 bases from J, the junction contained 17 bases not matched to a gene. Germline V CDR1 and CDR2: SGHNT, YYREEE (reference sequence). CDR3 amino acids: CASSLDTGQAFIRPHF. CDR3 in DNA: TGTGCCAGCAGCTTGGATACGGGACAGGCCTTCATTCGTCCCCACTTT.

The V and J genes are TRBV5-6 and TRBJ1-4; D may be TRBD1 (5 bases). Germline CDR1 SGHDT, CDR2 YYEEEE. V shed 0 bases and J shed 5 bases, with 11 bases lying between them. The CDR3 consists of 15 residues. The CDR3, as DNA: TGTGCCAGCAGCTTGGCCCCGACAGCGAATGAAAAACTGTTTTTT. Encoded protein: CASSLAPTANEKLFF.

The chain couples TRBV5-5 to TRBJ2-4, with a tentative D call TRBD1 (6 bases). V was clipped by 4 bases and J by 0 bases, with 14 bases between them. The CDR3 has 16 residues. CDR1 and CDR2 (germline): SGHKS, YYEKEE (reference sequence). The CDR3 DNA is TGTGCCAGCAGCACCGGACAGATCCTAGCCAAAAACATTCAGTACTTC. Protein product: CASSTGQILAKNIQYF.

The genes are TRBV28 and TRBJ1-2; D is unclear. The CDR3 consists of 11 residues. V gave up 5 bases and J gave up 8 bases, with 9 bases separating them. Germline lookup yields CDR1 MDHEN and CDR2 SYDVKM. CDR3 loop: CASSPLGGYTF. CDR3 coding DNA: TGTGCCAGCAGTCCCCTCGGGGGCTACACCTTC.

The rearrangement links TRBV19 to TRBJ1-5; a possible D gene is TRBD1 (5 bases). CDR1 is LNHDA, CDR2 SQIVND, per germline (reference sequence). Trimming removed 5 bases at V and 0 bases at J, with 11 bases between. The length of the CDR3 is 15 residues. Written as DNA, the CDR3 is TGTGCCAGTAGTCCGTGGGACTTTAGCAATCAGCCCCAGCATTTT. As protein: CASSPWDFSNQPQHF.

CDR3 nucleotides: TGTGCCAGCAGCCAAGAAATGAGCGACAGCCCTAACTATGGCTACACCTTC. The encoded protein is CASSQEMSDSPNYGYTF. The genes are TRBV14 and TRBJ1-2, with D perhaps TRBD1 (5 bases). The germline V gene has CDR1 SGHDN and CDR2 FVKESK. Trimming removed 0 bases at V and 0 bases at J, with 14 bases between. The CDR3 totals 17 residues.

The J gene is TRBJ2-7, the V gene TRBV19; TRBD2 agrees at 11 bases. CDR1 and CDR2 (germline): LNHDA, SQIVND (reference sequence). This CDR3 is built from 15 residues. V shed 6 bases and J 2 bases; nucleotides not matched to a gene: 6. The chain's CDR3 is CASSAGTSGTYEQYF. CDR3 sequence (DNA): TGTGCCAGTAGCGCCGGGACTAGCGGCACCTACGAGCAGTACTTC.

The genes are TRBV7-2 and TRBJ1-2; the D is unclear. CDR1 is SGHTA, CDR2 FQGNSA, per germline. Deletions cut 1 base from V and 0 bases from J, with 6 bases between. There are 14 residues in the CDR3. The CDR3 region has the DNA TGTGCCAGCAGCTTAGTGGTAGCTAACTATGGCTACACCTTC. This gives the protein CASSLVVANYGYTF.

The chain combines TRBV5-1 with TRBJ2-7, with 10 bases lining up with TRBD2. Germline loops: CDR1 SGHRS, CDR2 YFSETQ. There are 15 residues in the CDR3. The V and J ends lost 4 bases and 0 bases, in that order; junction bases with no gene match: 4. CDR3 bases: TGCGCCAGCAGCCCGACTAGCGGGTCCTCCTACGAGCAGTACTTC. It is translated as CASSPTSGSSYEQYF.

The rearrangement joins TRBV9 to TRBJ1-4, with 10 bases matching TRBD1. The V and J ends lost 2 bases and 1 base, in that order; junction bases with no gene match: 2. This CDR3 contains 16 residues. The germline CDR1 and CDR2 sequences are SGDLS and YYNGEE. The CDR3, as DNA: TGTGCCAGCAGCGTTGACAGGGGGCGAACTAATGAAAAACTGTTTTTT. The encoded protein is CASSVDRGRTNEKLFF.

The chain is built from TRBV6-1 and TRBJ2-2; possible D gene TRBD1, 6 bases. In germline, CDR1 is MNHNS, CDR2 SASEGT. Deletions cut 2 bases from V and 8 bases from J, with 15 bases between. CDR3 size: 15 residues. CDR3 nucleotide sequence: TGTGCCAGCAGTGAACTCAGGGGCGCAGATGGGGAGCTGTTTTTT. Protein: CASSELRGADGELFF.

The DNA for the CDR3 is TGTGCCAGAATCGGGACAGGCCCCGGGGAGCTGTTTTTT. It specifies CARIGTGPGELFF. V is TRBV5-3 and J is TRBJ2-2; 8 bases fit TRBD1. TRBV5-3 is noted as an ORF with a role that remains uncertain. J lost 6 bases, V lost 6 bases, and 4 bases had no gene match. The CDR3 has 13 amino acids.

For the CDR3, the DNA is TGTGCCAGCAGCCGCTCACAGGGACACCAGCTGTGGAATCAGCCCCAGCATTTT. Protein sequence: CASSRSQGHQLWNQPQHF. This rearrangement joins TRBV27 to TRBJ1-5; D perhaps matches TRBD1 (6 bases). The CDR3 consists of 18 residues. The V and J ends lost 6 bases and 4 bases respectively, with 25 bases between them. Germline lookup yields CDR1 MNHEY and CDR2 SMNVEV (reference sequence).

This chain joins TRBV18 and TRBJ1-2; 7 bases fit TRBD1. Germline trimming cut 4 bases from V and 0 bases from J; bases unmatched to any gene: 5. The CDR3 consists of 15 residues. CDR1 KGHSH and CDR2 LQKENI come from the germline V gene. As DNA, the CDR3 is TGTGCCAGCTCACTGACAGGGAACACTAACTATGGCTACACCTTC. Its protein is CASSLTGNTNYGYTF.